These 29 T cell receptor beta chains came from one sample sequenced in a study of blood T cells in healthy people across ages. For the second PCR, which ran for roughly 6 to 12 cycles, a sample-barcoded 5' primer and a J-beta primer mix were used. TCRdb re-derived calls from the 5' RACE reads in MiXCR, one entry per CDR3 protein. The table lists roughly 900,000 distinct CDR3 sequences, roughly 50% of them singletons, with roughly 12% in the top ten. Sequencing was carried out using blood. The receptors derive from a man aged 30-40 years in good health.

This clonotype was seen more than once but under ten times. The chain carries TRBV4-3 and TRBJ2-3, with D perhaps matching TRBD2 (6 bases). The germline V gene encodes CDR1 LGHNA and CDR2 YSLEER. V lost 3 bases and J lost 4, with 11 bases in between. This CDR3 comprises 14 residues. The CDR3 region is CASSHSREPDTQYF. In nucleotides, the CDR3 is TGCGCCAGCAGCCATTCTCGGGAGCCAGATACGCAGTATTTT.

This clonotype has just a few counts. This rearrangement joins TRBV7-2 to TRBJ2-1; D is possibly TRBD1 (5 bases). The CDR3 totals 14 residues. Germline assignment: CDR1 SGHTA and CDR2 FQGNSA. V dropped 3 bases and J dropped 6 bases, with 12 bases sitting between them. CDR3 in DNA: TGTGCCAGCAGCTTTTTAACCGACAGCAATGAGCAGTTCTTC. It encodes CASSFLTDSNEQFF.

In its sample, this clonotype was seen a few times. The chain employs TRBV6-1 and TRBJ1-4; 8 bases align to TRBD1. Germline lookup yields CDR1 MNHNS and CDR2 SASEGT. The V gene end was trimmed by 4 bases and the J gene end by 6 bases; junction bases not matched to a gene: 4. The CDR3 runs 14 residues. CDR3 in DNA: TGTGCCAGCAGTGTCGGACAGGGTCATGAAAAACTGTTTTTT. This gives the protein CASSVGQGHEKLFF.

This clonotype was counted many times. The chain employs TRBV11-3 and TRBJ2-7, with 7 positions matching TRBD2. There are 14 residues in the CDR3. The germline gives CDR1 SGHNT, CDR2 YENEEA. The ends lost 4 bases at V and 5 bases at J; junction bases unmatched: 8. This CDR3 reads CASSSPSAGNEQYF. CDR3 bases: TGTGCCAGCAGCTCCCCCTCAGCGGGAAACGAGCAGTACTTC.

CDR3 sequence: CASSLLSGLPYEQYF. As DNA, the CDR3 is TGTGCCAGCAGCTTACTTAGCGGGCTACCCTACGAGCAGTACTTC. The V call is TRBV11-3, the J call TRBJ2-7; TRBD2 matches 7 bases. The J segment lost 2 bases and the V segment lost 2 bases, leaving 6 bases of the junction unmatched. Germline CDR1 is SGHNT and CDR2 is YENEEA. CDR3 size: 15 residues.

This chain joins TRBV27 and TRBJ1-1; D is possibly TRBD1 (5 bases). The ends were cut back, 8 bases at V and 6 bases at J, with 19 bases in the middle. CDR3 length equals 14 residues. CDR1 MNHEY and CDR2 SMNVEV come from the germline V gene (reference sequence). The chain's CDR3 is CASGHRDLGAEAFF. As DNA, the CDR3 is TGTGCCAGCGGGCATAGGGACCTCGGGGCTGAAGCTTTCTTT.

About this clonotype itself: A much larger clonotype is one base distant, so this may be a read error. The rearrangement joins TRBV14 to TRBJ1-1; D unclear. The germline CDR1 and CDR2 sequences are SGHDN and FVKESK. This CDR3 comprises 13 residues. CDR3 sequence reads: CASSMHQNTKAFF. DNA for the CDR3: TGTGCCAGCAGCATGCACCAGAACACTAAAGCTTTCTTT. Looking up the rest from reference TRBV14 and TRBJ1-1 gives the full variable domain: EAGVTQFPSHSVIEKGQTVTLRCDPISGHDNLYWYRRVMGKEIKFLLHFVKESKQDESGMPNNRFLAERTGGTYSTLKVQPAELEDSGVYFCASSMHQNTKAFFGQGTRLTVV.

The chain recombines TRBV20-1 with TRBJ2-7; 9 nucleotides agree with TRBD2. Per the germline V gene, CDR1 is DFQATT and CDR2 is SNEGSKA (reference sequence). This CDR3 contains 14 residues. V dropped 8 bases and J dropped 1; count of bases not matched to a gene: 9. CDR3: CSPRGGRASYEQYF. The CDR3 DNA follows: TGCAGTCCCAGGGGCGGGAGGGCTTCCTACGAGCAGTACTTC.

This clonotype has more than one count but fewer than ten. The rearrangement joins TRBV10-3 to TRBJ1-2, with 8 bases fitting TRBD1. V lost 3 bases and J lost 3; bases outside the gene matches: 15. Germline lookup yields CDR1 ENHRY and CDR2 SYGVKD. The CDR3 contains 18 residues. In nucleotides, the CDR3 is TGTGCCATCAGTGAATCCAGGGACAGGCTTACTACTGACTATGGCTACACCTTC. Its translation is CAISESRDRLTTDYGYTF.

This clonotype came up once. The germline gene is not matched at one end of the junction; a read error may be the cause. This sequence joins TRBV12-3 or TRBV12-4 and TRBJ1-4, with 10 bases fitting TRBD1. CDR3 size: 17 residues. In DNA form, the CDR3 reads TGTGCCAGCAGACCCACCGGGACAGGGGCGACTAATGAAGAACTGTTTTTT. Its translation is CASRPTGTGATNEELFF.

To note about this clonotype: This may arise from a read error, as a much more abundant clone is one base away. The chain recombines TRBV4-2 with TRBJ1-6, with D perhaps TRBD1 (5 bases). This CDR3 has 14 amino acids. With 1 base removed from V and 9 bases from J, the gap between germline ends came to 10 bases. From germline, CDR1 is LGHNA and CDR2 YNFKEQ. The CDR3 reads CASSQVDTASPLHF. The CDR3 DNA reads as TGTGCCAGCAGCCAAGTGGACACGGCTTCACCCCTCCACTTT.

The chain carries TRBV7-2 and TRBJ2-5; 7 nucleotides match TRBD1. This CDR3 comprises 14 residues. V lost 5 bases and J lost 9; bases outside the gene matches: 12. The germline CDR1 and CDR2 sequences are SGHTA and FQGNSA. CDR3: CASSGIRGSEAQYF. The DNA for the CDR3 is TGTGCCAGCAGCGGGATCAGGGGGTCTGAGGCCCAGTACTTC.

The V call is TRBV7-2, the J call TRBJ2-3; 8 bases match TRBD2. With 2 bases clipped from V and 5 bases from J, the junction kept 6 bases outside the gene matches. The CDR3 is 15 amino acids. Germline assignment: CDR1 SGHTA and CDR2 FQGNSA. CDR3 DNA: TGTGCCAGCAGCTTAACAGCGGGGGAGAGAGATACGCAGTATTTT. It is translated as CASSLTAGERDTQYF.

The CDR3 coding sequence is TGCAGTTCTCGTTCGGGGCCGCGCAATAATTCACCCCTCCACTTT. Translation: CSSRSGPRNNSPLHF. The genes are TRBV20-1 and TRBJ1-6; weak D call: TRBD1 (5 bases). This CDR3 is 15 amino acids long. Germline CDR1 is DFQATT and CDR2 is SNEGSKA (reference sequence). The V gene lost 8 bases and the J gene lost 5 bases, with 19 bases spanning the gap.

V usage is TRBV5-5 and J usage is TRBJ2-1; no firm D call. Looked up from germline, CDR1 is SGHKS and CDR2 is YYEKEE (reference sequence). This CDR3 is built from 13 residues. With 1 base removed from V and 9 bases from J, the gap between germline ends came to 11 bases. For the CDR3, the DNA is TGTGCCAGCAGCTTGAACGGGTTGGGTGAGCAGTTCTTC. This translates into CASSLNGLGEQFF. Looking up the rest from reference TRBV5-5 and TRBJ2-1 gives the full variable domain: DAGVTQSPTHLIKTRGQQVTLRCSPISGHKSVSWYQQVLGQGPQFIFQYYEKEERGRGNFPDRFSARQFPNYSSELNVNALLLGDSALYLCASSLNGLGEQFFGPGTRLTVL.

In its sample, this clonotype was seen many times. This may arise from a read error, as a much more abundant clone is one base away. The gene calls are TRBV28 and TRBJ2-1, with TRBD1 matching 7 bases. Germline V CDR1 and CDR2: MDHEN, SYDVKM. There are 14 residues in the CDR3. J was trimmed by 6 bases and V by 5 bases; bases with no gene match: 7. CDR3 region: CASSAAGTANEQFF. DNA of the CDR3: TGTGCCAGCAGTGCGGCCGGGACAGCCAATGAGCAGTTCTTC.

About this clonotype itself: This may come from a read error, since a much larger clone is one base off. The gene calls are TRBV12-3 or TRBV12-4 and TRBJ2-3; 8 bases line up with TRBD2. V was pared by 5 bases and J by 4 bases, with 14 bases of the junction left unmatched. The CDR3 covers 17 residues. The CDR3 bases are TGTGCCAGCAGTCTACAAGGAGCGGGGGTGGGCGCAGATACGCAGTATTTT. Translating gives CASSLQGAGVGADTQYF.

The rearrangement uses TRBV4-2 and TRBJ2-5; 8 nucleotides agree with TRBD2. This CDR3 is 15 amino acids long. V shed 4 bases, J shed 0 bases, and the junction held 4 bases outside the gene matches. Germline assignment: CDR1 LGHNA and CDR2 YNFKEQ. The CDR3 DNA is TGTGCCAGCAGCCTAGGGACTAGGGACCAAGAGACCCAGTACTTC. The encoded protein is CASSLGTRDQETQYF.

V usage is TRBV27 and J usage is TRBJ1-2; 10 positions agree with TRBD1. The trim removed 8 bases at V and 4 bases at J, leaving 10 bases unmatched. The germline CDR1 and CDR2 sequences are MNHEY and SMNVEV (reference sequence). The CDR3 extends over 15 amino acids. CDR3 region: CASRFPTGGVYGYTF. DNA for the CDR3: TGTGCCAGCCGCTTCCCGACAGGGGGCGTCTATGGCTACACCTTC.

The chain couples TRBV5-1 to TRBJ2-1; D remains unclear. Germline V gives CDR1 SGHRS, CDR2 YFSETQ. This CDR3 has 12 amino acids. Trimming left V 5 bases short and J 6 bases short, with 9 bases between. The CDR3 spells CASSRSTNEQFF. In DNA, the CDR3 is TGCGCCAGCAGTCGCAGTACCAATGAGCAGTTCTTC.

CDR3 bases: TGTGCCAGCAGTTTAAATGTAGGGGCAGATACGCAGTATTTT. This encodes CASSLNVGADTQYF. The V call is TRBV12-3 or TRBV12-4, the J call TRBJ2-3; D possibly corresponds to TRBD1 (5 bases). Trimming stripped 2 bases from V and 4 bases from J, with 10 bases between. The CDR3 runs to 14 residues.

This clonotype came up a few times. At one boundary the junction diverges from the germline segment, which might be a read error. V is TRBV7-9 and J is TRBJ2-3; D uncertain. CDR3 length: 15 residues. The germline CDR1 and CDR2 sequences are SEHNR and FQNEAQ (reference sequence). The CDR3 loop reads CASCLLGLSTDTQYF. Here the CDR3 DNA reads TGTGCCAGCTGCTTGTTGGGCTTAAGCACAGATACGCAGTATTTT.

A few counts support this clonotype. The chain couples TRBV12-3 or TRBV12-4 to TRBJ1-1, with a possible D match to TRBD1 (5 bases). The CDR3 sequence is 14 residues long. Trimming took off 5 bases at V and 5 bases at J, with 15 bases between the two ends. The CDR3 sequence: CASSTTGLDTEAFF. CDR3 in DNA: TGTGCCAGCAGTACTACAGGTTTGGATACTGAAGCTTTCTTT.

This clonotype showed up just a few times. The CDR3 DNA reads as TGCGCCAGCAGCTTGGCCTCAGCGGGGGGGTACAATGAGCAGTTCTTC. Amino acids: CASSLASAGGYNEQFF. J is TRBJ2-1 and V is TRBV5-1; TRBD2 aligns across 10 bases. The CDR3 has 16 residues. CDR1 is SGHRS and CDR2 is YFSETQ in the germline V gene. J was trimmed by 4 bases and V by 0 bases; bases with no gene match: 4.

Here the CDR3 reads CASSRLAGGDEQFF. Written as DNA, the CDR3 is TGCGCCAGCAGCCGACTAGCGGGGGGGGATGAGCAGTTCTTC. This chain connects TRBV4-3 to TRBJ2-1; 14 bases match TRBD2. CDR1 is LGHNA and CDR2 is YSLEER in the germline V gene. The CDR3 runs to 14 residues. Trimming at V came to 4 bases and at J to 8 bases, leaving 1 base not matched to a gene.

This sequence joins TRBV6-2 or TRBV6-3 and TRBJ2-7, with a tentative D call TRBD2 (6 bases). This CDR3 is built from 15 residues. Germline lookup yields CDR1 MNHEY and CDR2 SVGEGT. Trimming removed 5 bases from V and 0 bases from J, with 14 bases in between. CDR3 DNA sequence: TGTGCCAGCAGTCCGCGGGACGGATTCTCCTACGAGCAGTACTTC. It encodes CASSPRDGFSYEQYF.

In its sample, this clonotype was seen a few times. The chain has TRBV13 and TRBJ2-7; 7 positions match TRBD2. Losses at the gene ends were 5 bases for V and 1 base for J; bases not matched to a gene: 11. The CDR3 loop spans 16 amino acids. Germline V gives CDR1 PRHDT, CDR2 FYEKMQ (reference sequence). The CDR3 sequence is CASSPFGEGYSYEQYF. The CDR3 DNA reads TGTGCCAGCAGCCCTTTTGGGGAGGGTTATTCCTACGAGCAGTACTTC.

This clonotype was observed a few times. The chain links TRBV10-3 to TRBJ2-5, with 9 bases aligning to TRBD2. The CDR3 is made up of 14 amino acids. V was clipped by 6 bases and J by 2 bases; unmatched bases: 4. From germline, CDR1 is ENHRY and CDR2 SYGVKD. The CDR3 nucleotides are TGTGCCATCAGACCGACTAGCGGACAAGAGACCCAGTACTTC. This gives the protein CAIRPTSGQETQYF.

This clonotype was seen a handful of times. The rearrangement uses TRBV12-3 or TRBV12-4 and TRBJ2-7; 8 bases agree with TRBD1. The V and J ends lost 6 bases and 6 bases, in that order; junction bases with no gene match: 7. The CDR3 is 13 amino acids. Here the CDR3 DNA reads TGTGCCAGCAGGGTACAGGGGGTTCCCGAGCAGTACTTC. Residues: CASRVQGVPEQYF.